The 28 T cell receptor beta chains below come from one sample, sequenced in a study of blood T cell repertoires in COVID-19. Libraries were prepared by immunoSEQ multiplex PCR; TCRdb keeps only in-frame clonotypes and omits some of them. The data show about 210,000 clones, 86% seen once. What was sequenced was PBMCs or T cells enriched from blood (not recorded which). These receptors came from a woman between 35 and 50 years old with acute COVID-19.

The rearrangement uses TRBV11-2 and TRBJ1-1, with a tentative D call TRBD1 (5 bases). CDR1 is SGHAT and CDR2 is FQNNGV in the germline V gene. This CDR3 contains 15 residues. Trimming shortened V by 4 bases and J by 3 bases, and 15 bases separated the two germline ends. CDR3 nucleotides: TGTGCCAGCAGCTCCTGGGGCAGTCTAGACACTGAAGCTTTCTTT. Its translation is CASSSWGSLDTEAFF.

This clone was detected a few times. V and J are TRBV28 and TRBJ2-2; 7 bases line up with TRBD1. The CDR3 spans 14 residues. Germline V gene data show CDR1 as MDHEN and CDR2 as SYDVKM. The junction had 6 bases not matched to a gene; V was cut back by 5 bases and J by 6 bases. The CDR3 sequence is CASSPNDRAGELFF. The CDR3 DNA follows: TGTGCCAGCAGTCCGAATGACAGGGCCGGGGAGCTGTTTTTT. Complete variable domain (other parts from reference TRBV28 and TRBJ2-2): DVKVTQSSRYLVKRTGEKVFLECVQDMDHENMFWYRQDPGLGLRLIYFSYDVKMKEKGDIPEGYSVSREKKERFSLILESASTNQTSMYLCASSPNDRAGELFFGEGSRLTVL.

This sequence joins TRBV7-9 and TRBJ1-1; 7 nucleotides line up with TRBD1. The germline gives CDR1 SEHNR, CDR2 FQNEAQ (reference sequence). CDR3 length: 16 residues. With V trimmed by 4 bases and J by 1 base, 9 bases remained unmatched. The CDR3 reads CASSSQRGPRNTEAFF. The CDR3 nucleotides read TGTGCCAGCAGCTCTCAAAGGGGGCCCCGGAACACTGAAGCTTTCTTT.

The chain is built from TRBV9 and TRBJ1-2; TRBD1 aligns across 10 bases. Germline V gene sequence: CDR1 SGDLS, CDR2 YYNGEE. Trimming removed 4 bases from V and 8 bases from J; junction bases left unmatched: 8. This CDR3 comprises 14 residues. CDR3 residues: CASSPRTGGQGYTF. The CDR3 DNA follows: TGTGCCAGCAGCCCCCGGACAGGGGGGCAAGGCTACACCTTC.

The gene calls are TRBV3-1 (or the pseudogene TRBV3-2) and TRBJ1-1; D is unclear. Germline CDR1 reads LGHDT; CDR2 reads YNNKEL (reference sequence). Trimming took 4 bases from V and 5 from J, leaving 14 bases between them. The CDR3 has 14 amino acids. The CDR3 region is CASSLSIGTTEAFF. DNA for the CDR3: TGTGCCAGCAGCCTGAGTATTGGTACGACTGAAGCTTTCTTT.

The V call is TRBV4-3, the J call TRBJ2-2; a weak D match, TRBD1 (5 bases). Germline CDR1 is LGHNA and CDR2 is YSLEER. The ends were cut back, 5 bases at V and 3 bases at J, with 10 bases in the middle. CDR3 length: 14 amino acids. The CDR3 region is CASSFTTDTGELFF. The CDR3 region has the DNA TGCGCCAGCAGCTTTACGACAGACACCGGGGAGCTGTTTTTT.

The chain employs TRBV28 and TRBJ1-5; 7 nucleotides agree with TRBD1. This CDR3 region has 16 residues. V shed 6 bases, J shed 11 bases, and the junction held 19 bases outside the gene matches. Germline V gene data show CDR1 as MDHEN and CDR2 as SYDVKM. The CDR3: CASRPRTGLIRQAQHF. The CDR3 nucleotides are TGTGCCAGCAGGCCCAGGACAGGCCTTATTAGGCAGGCCCAGCATTTT. Looking up the rest from reference TRBV28 and TRBJ1-5 gives the full variable domain: DVKVTQSSRYLVKRTGEKVFLECVQDMDHENMFWYRQDPGLGLRLIYFSYDVKMKEKGDIPEGYSVSREKKERFSLILESASTNQTSMYLCASRPRTGLIRQAQHFGDGTRLSIL.

The rearrangement links TRBV5-5 to TRBJ2-2, with 11 bases matching TRBD1. The CDR3 spans 18 residues. With V trimmed by 4 bases and J by 0 bases, 8 bases remained unmatched. Germline assignment: CDR1 SGHKS and CDR2 YYEKEE (reference sequence). This CDR3 reads CASSPARTGGANTGELFF. In nucleotides, the CDR3 is TGTGCCAGCAGCCCCGCTCGGACAGGGGGCGCGAACACCGGGGAGCTGTTTTTT.

Details on this clone: A clone one base away is much larger, so this may be a read error. V usage is TRBV12-3 or TRBV12-4 and J usage is TRBJ1-6; the D gene is possibly TRBD1 (6 bases). CDR3 length: 12 amino acids. The germline V and J ends were trimmed by 6 bases and 9 bases, with 9 bases remaining between them. This CDR3 is CASRNRVSPLHF. The CDR3 DNA follows: TGTGCCAGCAGAAACAGGGTTTCACCCCTCCACTTT.

V gene TRBV2 combines with J gene TRBJ2-2, with D possibly being TRBD1 (5 bases). This CDR3 is built from 15 residues. The germline gives CDR1 SNHLY, CDR2 FYNNEI. With 6 bases removed from V and 2 bases from J, the gap between germline ends came to 13 bases. DNA for the CDR3: TGTGCCAGCAGCCAGGGTTGGGCTAACACCGGGGAGCTGTTTTTT. Its translation: CASSQGWANTGELFF.

This clone has just one count. V is TRBV6-5 and J is TRBJ2-1, with D tentatively TRBD2 (5 bases). CDR3 length: 16 amino acids. CDR1 is MNHEY, CDR2 SVGAGI, per germline. The ends were cut back, 2 bases at V and 0 bases at J, with 11 bases in the middle. The CDR3 sequence: CASSYLSGSSYNEQFF. The CDR3, as DNA: TGTGCCAGCAGTTACCTGAGCGGAAGCTCCTACAATGAGCAGTTCTTC.

The chain is built from TRBV5-1 and TRBJ2-7; 7 bases are a match to TRBD1. CDR3 length: 15 residues. Unmatched junction bases numbered 9, after V lost 0 bases and J lost 6 bases. Germline V gene sequence: CDR1 SGHRS, CDR2 YFSETQ. DNA for the CDR3: TGCGCCAGCAGCTTGGAGGCAGGGGGTGTGGGCGAGCAGTACTTC. Translation gives CASSLEAGGVGEQYF.

The table lists this clone with a count of one. The chain uses TRBV28 and TRBJ2-5, with D maybe TRBD1 (5 bases). From germline, CDR1 is MDHEN and CDR2 SYDVKM. The ends were cut back, 2 bases at V and 5 bases at J, with 15 bases in the middle. The CDR3 covers 15 residues. This CDR3 is CASSLPVGVGETQYF. The CDR3 nucleotides read TGTGCCAGCAGTTTACCAGTAGGGGTAGGGGAGACCCAGTACTTC.

V is TRBV12-5 and J is TRBJ2-5; 11 nucleotides match TRBD1. CDR3 length equals 15 residues. Losses at the gene ends were 5 bases for V and 4 bases for J; bases not matched to a gene: 6. Germline loops: CDR1 LGHNT, CDR2 FRNRAP. For the CDR3, the DNA is TGTGCTAGTGGTCCAAACGGACAGGGGGCAGAGACCCAGTACTTC. This gives the protein CASGPNGQGAETQYF.

This clone was counted only a few times. This sequence joins TRBV9 and TRBJ2-1, with D possibly TRBD2 on 6 matching bases. The CDR3 sequence is 15 residues long. Germline-derived CDR1 and CDR2 are SGDLS and YYNGEE. Trimming took 2 bases from V and 6 from J, leaving 15 bases between them. CDR3 loop: CASSVSGTPVNEQFF. Here the CDR3 DNA reads TGTGCCAGCAGCGTCTCCGGGACTCCGGTCAATGAGCAGTTCTTC.

The CDR3 protein is CASSLLAGVSHEQFF. For the CDR3, the DNA is TGTGCCAGCAGCCTGCTAGCGGGAGTTTCCCATGAGCAGTTCTTC. The genes are TRBV9 and TRBJ2-1; 10 nucleotides agree with TRBD2. CDR3 length: 15 amino acids. CDR1 and CDR2 (germline): SGDLS, YYNGEE. The V segment lost 4 bases and the J segment 8 bases; nucleotides outside the gene matches: 9.

This chain joins TRBV16 and TRBJ1-6; D ambiguous. V was pared by 2 bases and J by 7 bases, with 9 bases between. The germline CDR1 and CDR2 sequences are KGHSY and FQNENV. This CDR3 region has 14 residues. Here the CDR3 reads CASSQELRNSPLHF. CDR3 nucleotides: TGTGCCAGCAGCCAAGAGCTTAGAAATTCACCCCTCCACTTT.

This clone was found a few times. The rearrangement links TRBV12-3 or TRBV12-4 to TRBJ1-3; no firm D call. This CDR3 has 13 residues. The ends were cut back, 6 bases at V and 7 bases at J, with 13 bases in the middle. The CDR3 DNA is TGTGCCAGCAGAAACGACGGCGGTAACACCATATATTTT. This encodes CASRNDGGNTIYF.

The rearrangement joins TRBV27 to TRBJ2-7; 7 bases match TRBD2. The CDR3 runs 15 residues. V lost 6 bases and J lost 4; bases outside the gene matches: 12. Germline V gene sequence: CDR1 MNHEY, CDR2 SMNVEV (reference sequence). The CDR3 loop is CASRPAGTTPYEQYF. The CDR3 nucleotides are TGTGCCAGCAGGCCAGCGGGAACGACCCCATACGAGCAGTACTTC.

The chain has TRBV5-5 and TRBJ2-1, with 11 bases matching TRBD2. The V gene end was trimmed by 4 bases and the J gene end by 3 bases; junction bases not matched to a gene: 3. Germline CDR1 reads SGHKS; CDR2 reads YYEKEE (reference sequence). CDR3 length equals 15 residues. The CDR3 bases are TGTGCCAGCAGCAATGGACTAGCGGGCTACAATGAGCAGTTCTTC. Amino acids: CASSNGLAGYNEQFF.

The rearrangement links TRBV28 to TRBJ2-7; a weak D match, TRBD2 (5 bases). V was shortened by 2 bases and J by 1 base, with 18 bases between the two germline ends. The CDR3 is 17 amino acids. Germline CDR1 is MDHEN and CDR2 is SYDVKM. CDR3: CASSLKGLGRASYEQYF. In nucleotides, the CDR3 is TGTGCCAGCAGTTTAAAAGGTCTAGGGCGGGCATCCTACGAGCAGTACTTC.

J is TRBJ1-5 and V is TRBV7-9; no reliable D call. This CDR3 region has 12 residues. Germline assignment: CDR1 SEHNR and CDR2 FQNEAQ (reference sequence). Trimming took 5 bases from V and 6 from J, leaving 8 bases between them. CDR3 in DNA: TGTGCCAGCAGCCAACAAACTCAGCCCCAGCATTTT. This sequence encodes CASSQQTQPQHF.

CDR3 DNA: TGTGCCAGCAGCACAGGGCTCCAAGAGACCCAGTACTTC. Translated, it gives CASSTGLQETQYF. The rearrangement links TRBV12-3 or TRBV12-4 to TRBJ2-5; D possibly corresponds to TRBD1 (6 bases). This CDR3 is 13 amino acids long. V lost 6 bases and J 1 base, leaving 9 bases between the germline ends.

Here the CDR3 DNA reads TGTGCCAGCAGTTTCGACCGACAGGGGACAGGCTACACCTTC. Its protein product is CASSFDRQGTGYTF. V gene TRBV7-2 combines with J gene TRBJ1-2; 8 bases are shared with TRBD1. The V gene's germline CDR1 is SGHTA and CDR2 FQGNSA. The CDR3 runs 14 residues. Trimming at V came to 6 bases and at J to 8 bases, leaving 11 bases not matched to a gene. The entire variable domain, with the rest obtained from reference TRBV7-2 and TRBJ1-2, is as follows: GAGVSQSPSNKVTEKGKDVELRCDPISGHTALYWYRQSLGQGLEFLIYFQGNSAPDKSGLPSDRFSAERTGGSVSTLTIQRTQQEDSAVYLCASSFDRQGTGYTFGSGTRLTVV.

The rearrangement links TRBV7-9 to TRBJ1-1; D call uncertain. The CDR3 loop spans 13 amino acids. CDR1 is SEHNR, CDR2 FQNEAQ, per germline (reference sequence). The V end was cut by 5 bases, the J end by 5 bases, with 12 bases between. CDR3 in amino acids: CASSRGVGTEAFF. Written as DNA, the CDR3 is TGTGCCAGCAGCCGAGGCGTTGGAACTGAAGCTTTCTTT.

The chain couples TRBV7-6 to TRBJ2-1; D is possibly TRBD2 (6 bases). Trimming took off 1 base at V and 8 bases at J, with 12 bases between the two ends. The CDR3 loop spans 14 amino acids. Germline V gene sequence: CDR1 SGHVS, CDR2 FNYEAQ. CDR3 loop: CASSLEDGSHEQFF. CDR3 DNA sequence: TGTGCCAGCAGCTTAGAGGACGGGAGCCATGAGCAGTTCTTC.

The chain's CDR3 is CASSGTGPNTGELFF. The CDR3 bases are TGTGCCAGCTCCGGGACAGGACCTAACACCGGGGAGCTGTTTTTT. The chain combines TRBV19 with TRBJ2-2, with 8 nucleotides matching TRBD1. J was trimmed by 2 bases and V by 9 bases; bases with no gene match: 8. CDR3 length: 15 residues. Germline CDR1 LNHDA, CDR2 SQIVND (reference sequence).

The genes are TRBV4-1 and TRBJ2-7, with 7 positions matching TRBD1. There are 16 residues in the CDR3. The germline V gene encodes CDR1 MGHRA and CDR2 YSYEKL. J lost 2 bases, V lost 4 bases, and 11 bases had no gene match. CDR3: CASSPGIRDSTYEQYF. CDR3 bases: TGCGCCAGCAGCCCTGGGATCCGGGACAGTACCTACGAGCAGTACTTC.